These 3 T cell receptor beta chains were sequenced from one sample in a study of blood T cell repertoires in COVID-19. TCRdb's table, derived via immunoSEQ multiplex PCR, lists solely in-frame clones and lacks some. Among fewer than 150,000 clones, approximately 81% were seen once, and the ten largest hold about 12%. Input material: peripheral blood. The receptors were gathered from a human donor in a cohort sampled during active COVID-19.

The V and J genes are TRBV6-2 or TRBV6-3 and TRBJ2-2, with D maybe TRBD1 (5 bases). Germline V gene lookup returns CDR1 MNHEY and CDR2 SVGEGT. The CDR3 contains 15 residues. Trimming cost V 6 bases and J 3 bases, with 14 bases left between them. The CDR3 DNA sequence: TGTGCCAGCAGCCTTAGTTGGGGCGACACCGGGGAGCTGTTTTTT. Protein product: CASSLSWGDTGELFF.

The chain carries TRBV29-1 and TRBJ1-2, with D uncertain. Germline V gene data show CDR1 as SQVTM and CDR2 as ANQGSEA. Trimming cost V 3 bases and J 3 bases, with 8 bases left between them. The CDR3 has 12 amino acids. CDR3 DNA: TGCAGCGTTGAGAGGGAAGACTATGGCTACACCTTC. It encodes CSVEREDYGYTF.

This chain uses TRBV7-9 with TRBJ2-7; TRBD1 is a possible D gene (6 bases). Trimming shortened V by 5 bases and J by 3 bases, and 14 bases separated the two germline ends. Germline CDR1 reads SEHNR; CDR2 reads FQNEAQ (reference sequence). The CDR3 length is 14 residues. CDR3 loop: CASSPDGGYYEQYF. The DNA of the CDR3 is TGTGCCAGCAGCCCAGATGGGGGCTACTACGAGCAGTACTTC.